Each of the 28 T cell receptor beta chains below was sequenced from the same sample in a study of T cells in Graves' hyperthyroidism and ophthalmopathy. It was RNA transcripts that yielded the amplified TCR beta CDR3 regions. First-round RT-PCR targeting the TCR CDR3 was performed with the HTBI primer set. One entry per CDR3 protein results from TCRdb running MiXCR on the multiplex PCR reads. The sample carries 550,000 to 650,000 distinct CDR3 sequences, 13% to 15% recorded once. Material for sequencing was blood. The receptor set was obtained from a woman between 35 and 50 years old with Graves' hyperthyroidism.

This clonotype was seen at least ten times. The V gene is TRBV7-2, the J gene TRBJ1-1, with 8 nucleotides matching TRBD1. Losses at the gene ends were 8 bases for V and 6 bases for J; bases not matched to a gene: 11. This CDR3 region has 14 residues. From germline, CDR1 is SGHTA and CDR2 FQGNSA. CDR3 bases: TGTGCCAGCCGTTCGACAGGGGATGTTGCTGAAGCTTTCTTT. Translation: CASRSTGDVAEAFF.

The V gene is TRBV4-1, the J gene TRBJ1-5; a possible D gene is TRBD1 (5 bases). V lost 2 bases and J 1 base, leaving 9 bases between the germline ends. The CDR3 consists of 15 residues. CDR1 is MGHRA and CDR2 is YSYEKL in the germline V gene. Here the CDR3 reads CASSQPWGSNQPQHF. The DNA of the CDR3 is TGCGCCAGCAGCCAACCTTGGGGGAGCAATCAGCCCCAGCATTTT.

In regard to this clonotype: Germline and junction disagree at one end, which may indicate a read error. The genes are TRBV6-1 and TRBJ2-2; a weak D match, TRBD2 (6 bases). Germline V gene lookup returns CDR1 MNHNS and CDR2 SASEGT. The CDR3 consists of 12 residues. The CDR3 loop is CASGHNTGGLFF. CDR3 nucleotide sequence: TGTGCCAGCGGACATAACACCGGGGGGCTGTTTTTT.

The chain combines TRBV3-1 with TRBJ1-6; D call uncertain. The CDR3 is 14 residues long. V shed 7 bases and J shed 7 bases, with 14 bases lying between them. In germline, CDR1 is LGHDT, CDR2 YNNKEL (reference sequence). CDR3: CASTFGTENSPLHF. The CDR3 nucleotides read TGTGCCAGCACTTTCGGTACGGAAAATTCACCCCTCCACTTT.

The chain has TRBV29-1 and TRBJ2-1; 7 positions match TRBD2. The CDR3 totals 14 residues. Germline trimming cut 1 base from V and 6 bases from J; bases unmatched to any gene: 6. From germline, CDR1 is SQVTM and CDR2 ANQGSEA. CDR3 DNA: TGCAGCGTTGAAGGGCCAGCGGGGATCAATGAGCAGTTCTTC. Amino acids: CSVEGPAGINEQFF.

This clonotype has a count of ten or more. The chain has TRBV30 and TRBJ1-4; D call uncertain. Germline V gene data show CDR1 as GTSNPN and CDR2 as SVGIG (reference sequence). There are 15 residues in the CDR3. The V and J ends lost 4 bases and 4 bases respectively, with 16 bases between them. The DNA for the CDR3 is TGTGCCTGGACCCGAAATTCGGCGGGTAATGAAAAACTGTTTTTT. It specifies CAWTRNSAGNEKLFF.

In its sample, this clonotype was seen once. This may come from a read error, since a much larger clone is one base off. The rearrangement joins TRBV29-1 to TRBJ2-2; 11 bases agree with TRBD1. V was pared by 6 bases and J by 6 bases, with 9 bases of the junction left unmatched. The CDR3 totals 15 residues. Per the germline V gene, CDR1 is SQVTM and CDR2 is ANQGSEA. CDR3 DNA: TGCAGCGTCCCATCCCGGGACAGGGGGGCCGGGGAGCTGTTTTTT. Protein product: CSVPSRDRGAGELFF.

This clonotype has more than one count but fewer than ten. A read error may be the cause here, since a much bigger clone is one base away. The DNA of the CDR3 is TGTGCCAGCAGTTCACAGGGGGCTTTGGTAGATACGCAGTATTTT. Amino acid sequence: CASSSQGALVDTQYF. This chain joins TRBV28 and TRBJ2-3; 9 bases are a match to TRBD1. The CDR3 extends over 15 amino acids. Germline trimming cut 4 bases from V and 5 bases from J; bases unmatched to any gene: 7. The germline V gene has CDR1 MDHEN and CDR2 SYDVKM. Variable domain in full (rest from reference TRBV28 and TRBJ2-3): DVKVTQSSRYLVKRTGEKVFLECVQDMDHENMFWYRQDPGLGLRLIYFSYDVKMKEKGDIPEGYSVSREKKERFSLILESASTNQTSMYLCASSSQGALVDTQYFGPGTRLTVL.

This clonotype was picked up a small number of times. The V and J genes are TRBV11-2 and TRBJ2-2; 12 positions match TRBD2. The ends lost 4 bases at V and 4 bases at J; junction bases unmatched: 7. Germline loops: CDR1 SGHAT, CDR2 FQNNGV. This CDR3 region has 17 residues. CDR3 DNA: TGTGCCAGCAGCTACACTAGCGGGAGGAGTAGCACCGGGGAGCTGTTTTTT. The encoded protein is CASSYTSGRSSTGELFF.

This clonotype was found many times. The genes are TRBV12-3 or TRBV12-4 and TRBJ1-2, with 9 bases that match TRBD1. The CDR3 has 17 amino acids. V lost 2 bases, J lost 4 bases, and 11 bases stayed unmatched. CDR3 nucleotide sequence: TGTGCCAGCAGTTTAACAACCGGGACAGGGCGGCTCTATGGCTACACCTTC. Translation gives CASSLTTGTGRLYGYTF.

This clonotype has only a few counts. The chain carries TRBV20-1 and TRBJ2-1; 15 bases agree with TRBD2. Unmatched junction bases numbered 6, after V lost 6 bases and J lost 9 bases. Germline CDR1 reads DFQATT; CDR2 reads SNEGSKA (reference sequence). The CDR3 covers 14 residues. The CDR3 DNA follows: TGCAGTGCCGGGACTAGCGGGAGGATTGGTGAGCAGTTCTTC. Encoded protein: CSAGTSGRIGEQFF.

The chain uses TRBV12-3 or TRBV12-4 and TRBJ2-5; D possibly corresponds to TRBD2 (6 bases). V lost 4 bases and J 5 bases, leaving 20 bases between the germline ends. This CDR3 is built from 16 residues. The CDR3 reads CASSSGLSGVVETQYF. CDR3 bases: TGTGCCAGCAGTTCTGGACTTTCGGGAGTCGTTGAGACCCAGTACTTC.

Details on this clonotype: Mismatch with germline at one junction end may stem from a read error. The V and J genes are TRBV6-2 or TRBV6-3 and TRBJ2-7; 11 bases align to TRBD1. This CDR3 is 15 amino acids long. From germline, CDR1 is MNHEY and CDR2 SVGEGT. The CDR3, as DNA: TGTGTCAGCAGTTACTCCGGACAGGGGGCCAACGAGCAGTACTTC. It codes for CVSSYSGQGANEQYF.

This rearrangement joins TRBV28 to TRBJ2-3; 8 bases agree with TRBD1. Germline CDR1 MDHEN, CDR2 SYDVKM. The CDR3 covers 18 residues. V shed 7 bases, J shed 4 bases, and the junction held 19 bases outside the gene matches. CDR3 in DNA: TGTGCCAGCACCCGGACAGGGTTTAGGCTAGATGTCCCAGATACGCAGTATTTT. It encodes CASTRTGFRLDVPDTQYF.

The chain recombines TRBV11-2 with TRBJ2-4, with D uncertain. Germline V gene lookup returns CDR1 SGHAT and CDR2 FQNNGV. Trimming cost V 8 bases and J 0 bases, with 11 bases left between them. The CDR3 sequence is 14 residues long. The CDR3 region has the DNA TGTGCCAGCGAAGGCATATTAGCCAAAAACATTCAGTACTTC. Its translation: CASEGILAKNIQYF.

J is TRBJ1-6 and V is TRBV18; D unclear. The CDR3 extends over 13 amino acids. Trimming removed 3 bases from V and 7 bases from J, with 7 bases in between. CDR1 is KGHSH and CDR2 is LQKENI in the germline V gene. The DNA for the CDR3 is TGTGCCAGCTCACCTATAGAGAATTCACCCCTCCACTTT. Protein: CASSPIENSPLHF.

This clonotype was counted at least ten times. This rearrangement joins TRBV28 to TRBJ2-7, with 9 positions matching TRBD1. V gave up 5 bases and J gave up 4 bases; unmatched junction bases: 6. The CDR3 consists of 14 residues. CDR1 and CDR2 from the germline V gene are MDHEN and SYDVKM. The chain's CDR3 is CASSKRTGAYEQYF. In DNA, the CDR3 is TGTGCCAGCAGTAAACGGACAGGGGCATACGAGCAGTACTTC.

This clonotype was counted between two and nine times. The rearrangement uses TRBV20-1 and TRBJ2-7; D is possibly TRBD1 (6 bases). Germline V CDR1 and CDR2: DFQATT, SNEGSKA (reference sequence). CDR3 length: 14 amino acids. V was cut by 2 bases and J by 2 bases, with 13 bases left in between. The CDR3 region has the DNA TGCAGTGCTAGATGGGGACAAATCACCTACGAGCAGTACTTC. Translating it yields CSARWGQITYEQYF.

CDR3 sequence reads: CASSFRGGSDYNEQFF. The CDR3 DNA reads as TGTGCCAGCAGTTTCCGCGGGGGGTCGGACTACAATGAGCAGTTCTTC. The chain carries TRBV27 and TRBJ2-1; 8 bases are shared with TRBD2. V shed 3 bases, J shed 3 bases, and the junction held 7 bases outside the gene matches. Germline CDR1 is MNHEY and CDR2 is SMNVEV (reference sequence). The CDR3 runs 16 residues.

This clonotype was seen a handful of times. The CDR3 coding sequence is TGTGCCAGCAGCGTAGAAGGGTCAAATGAAAAACTGTTTTTT. It translates to CASSVEGSNEKLFF. The rearrangement joins TRBV9 to TRBJ1-4; no firm D call. The germline V and J ends were trimmed by 0 bases and 5 bases, with 8 bases remaining between them. Germline V lookup: CDR1 SGDLS, CDR2 YYNGEE. The CDR3 contains 14 residues.

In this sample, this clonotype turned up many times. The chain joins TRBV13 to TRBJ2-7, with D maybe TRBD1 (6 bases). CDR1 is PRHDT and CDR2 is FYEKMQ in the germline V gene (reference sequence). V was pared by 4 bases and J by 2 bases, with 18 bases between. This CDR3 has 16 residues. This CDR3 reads CASSSRTVKGPYEQYF. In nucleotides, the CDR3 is TGTGCCAGCAGCTCCCGGACAGTAAAGGGGCCCTACGAGCAGTACTTC.

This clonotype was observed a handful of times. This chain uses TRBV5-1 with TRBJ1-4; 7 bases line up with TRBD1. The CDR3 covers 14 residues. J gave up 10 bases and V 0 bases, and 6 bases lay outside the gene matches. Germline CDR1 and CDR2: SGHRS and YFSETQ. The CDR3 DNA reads TGCGCCAGCAGCTTGGGACAGGGTAGTCGAAAACTGTTTTTT. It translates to CASSLGQGSRKLFF.

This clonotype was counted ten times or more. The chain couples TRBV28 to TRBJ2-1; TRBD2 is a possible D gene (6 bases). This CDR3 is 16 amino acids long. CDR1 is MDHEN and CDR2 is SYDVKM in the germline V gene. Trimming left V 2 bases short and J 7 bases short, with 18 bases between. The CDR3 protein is CASSLGEESRRNEQFF. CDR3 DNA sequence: TGTGCCAGCAGTTTAGGGGAGGAGTCAAGAAGAAATGAGCAGTTCTTC.

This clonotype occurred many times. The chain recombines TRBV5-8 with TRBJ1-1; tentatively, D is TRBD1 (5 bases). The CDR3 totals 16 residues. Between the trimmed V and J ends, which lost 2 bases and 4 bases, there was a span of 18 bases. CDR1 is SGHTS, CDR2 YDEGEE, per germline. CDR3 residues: CASSFRAGRGGTEAFF. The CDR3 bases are TGTGCCAGCAGCTTTCGGGCAGGGAGGGGTGGCACTGAAGCTTTCTTT.

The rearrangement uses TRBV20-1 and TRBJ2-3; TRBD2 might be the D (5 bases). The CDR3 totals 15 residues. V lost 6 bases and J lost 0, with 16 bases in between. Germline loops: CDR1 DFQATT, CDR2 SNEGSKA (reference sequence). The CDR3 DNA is TGCAGTGCCCCCTCCCCCCGGGAAAGCACAGATACGCAGTATTTT. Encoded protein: CSAPSPRESTDTQYF.

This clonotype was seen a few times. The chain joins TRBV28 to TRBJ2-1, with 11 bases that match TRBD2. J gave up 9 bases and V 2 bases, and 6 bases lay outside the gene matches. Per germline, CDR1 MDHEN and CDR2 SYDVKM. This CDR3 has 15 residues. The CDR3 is CASSLSTSGRFEQFF. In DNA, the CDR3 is TGTGCCAGCAGTTTAAGTACTAGCGGGAGATTTGAGCAGTTCTTC.

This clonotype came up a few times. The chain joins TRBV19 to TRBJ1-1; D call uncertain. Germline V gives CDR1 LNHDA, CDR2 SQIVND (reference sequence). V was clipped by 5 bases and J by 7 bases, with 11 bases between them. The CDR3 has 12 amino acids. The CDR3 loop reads CASSVDIGEAFF. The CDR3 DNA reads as TGTGCCAGTAGTGTCGACATCGGTGAAGCTTTCTTT.

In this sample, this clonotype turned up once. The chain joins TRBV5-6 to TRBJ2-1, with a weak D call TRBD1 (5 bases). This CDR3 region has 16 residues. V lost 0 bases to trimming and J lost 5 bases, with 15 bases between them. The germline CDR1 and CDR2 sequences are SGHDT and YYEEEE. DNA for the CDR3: TGTGCCAGCAGCTTGGCTACAGGAGCTGGTAACAATGAGCAGTTCTTC. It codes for CASSLATGAGNNEQFF. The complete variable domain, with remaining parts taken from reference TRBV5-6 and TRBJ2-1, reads DAGVTQSPTHLIKTRGQQVTLRCSPKSGHDTVSWYQQALGQGPQFIFQYYEEEERQRGNFPDRFSGHQFPNYSSELNVNALLLGDSALYLCASSLATGAGNNEQFFGPGTRLTVL.